The 10 T cell receptor beta chains below come from one sample, sequenced in a study of blood T cells in healthy people across ages. Primers used in a second PCR of about 6 to 12 cycles were a sample-barcoded 5' primer and a J-beta primer mix. Via MiXCR, TCRdb re-called the 5' RACE reads, giving one row per CDR3 protein. The sample lists more than 800,000 distinct CDR3 sequences; about 28% were seen once. The sample was blood. The receptors here all came from a woman of 80 years or more in good health.

This clonotype was observed many times. The V call is TRBV18, the J call TRBJ2-5, with a weak D call TRBD1 (6 bases). The CDR3 length is 13 residues. CDR1 and CDR2 (germline): KGHSH, LQKENI. Trimming shortened V by 6 bases and J by 4 bases, and 12 bases separated the two germline ends. The CDR3 loop reads CASSRDRTETQYF. CDR3 nucleotides: TGTGCCAGCTCGCGAGACAGGACAGAGACCCAGTACTTC.

The chain has TRBV20-1 and TRBJ1-1, with D unclear. The CDR3 spans 14 residues. Germline loops: CDR1 DFQATT, CDR2 SNEGSKA (reference sequence). V dropped 1 base and J dropped 1 base, with 10 bases sitting between them. CDR3 in amino acids: CSARGTRGNTEAFF. DNA for the CDR3: TGCAGTGCTAGAGGGACGCGAGGGAACACTGAAGCTTTCTTT.

Concerning this clonotype: A read error may explain this, as a much larger clone is one base away. Without the conserved terminal phenylalanine or tryptophan, this CDR3 likely stems from a read error. This chain joins TRBV6-1 and TRBJ2-3; 7 nucleotides align to TRBD1. Trimming at V came to 6 bases and at J to 4 bases, leaving 10 bases not matched to a gene. The CDR3 runs 15 residues. Germline V gene lookup returns CDR1 MNHNS and CDR2 SASEGT. CDR3 protein: CASRRRQGVSDTQYC. The CDR3 DNA reads TGTGCCAGCAGGAGGAGACAGGGTGTTTCAGATACGCAGTATTGT.

This clonotype was observed many times. The chain couples TRBV20-1 to TRBJ1-5; perhaps TRBD1 as D (5 bases). The CDR3 spans 16 residues. V gave up 1 base and J gave up 7 bases, with 20 bases separating them. Germline-derived CDR1 and CDR2 are DFQATT and SNEGSKA (reference sequence). The CDR3 protein is CSARGAAQDWGQPQHF. CDR3 DNA: TGCAGTGCTAGAGGTGCAGCCCAGGACTGGGGGCAGCCCCAGCATTTT.

The V gene is TRBV5-1, the J gene TRBJ2-4; possibly TRBD2 for D (5 bases). CDR3 length equals 15 residues. CDR1 is SGHRS and CDR2 is YFSETQ in the germline V gene. V shed 4 bases and J shed 1 base, with 12 bases lying between them. The CDR3 spells CASSRRGEAKNIQYF. CDR3 coding DNA: TGCGCCAGCAGCCGCCGGGGAGAGGCCAAAAACATTCAGTACTTC. The whole variable domain, remainder taken from reference TRBV5-1 and TRBJ2-4, is KAGVTQTPRYLIKTRGQQVTLSCSPISGHRSVSWYQQTPGQGLQFLFEYFSETQRNKGNFPGRFSGRQFSNSRSEMNVSTLELGDSALYLCASSRRGEAKNIQYFGAGTRLSVL.

This clonotype was counted a few times. The junction and the germline gene differ at one end; a read error may be behind it. The V and J genes are TRBV6-6 and TRBJ1-6; D gene unclear. The CDR3 is 13 amino acids. Germline loops: CDR1 MNHNY, CDR2 SVGAGI (reference sequence). CDR3 DNA: TGTGCCAGCAGTTACTCTGGGAATTCACCCCCCCACTTT. Protein product: CASSYSGNSPPHF.

There are a few counts of this clonotype. V gene TRBV7-2 combines with J gene TRBJ2-1; D tentatively reads TRBD1 or TRBD2 (5 bases each). This CDR3 has 14 amino acids. Trimming shortened V by 2 bases and J by 13 bases, and 18 bases separated the two germline ends. In germline, CDR1 is SGHTA, CDR2 FQGNSA. CDR3 sequence: CASSLLLTTGGQFF. DNA of the CDR3: TGTGCCAGCAGCTTACTTCTCACCACAGGAGGTCAGTTCTTC.

As regards this clonotype: A clone one base away is much larger, so this may be a read error. The rearrangement joins TRBV6-2 or TRBV6-3 to TRBJ1-2; the D gene is possibly TRBD1 (6 bases). The CDR3 spans 14 residues. CDR1 MNHEY and CDR2 SVGEGT come from the germline V gene. The CDR3 spells CTSSYTGRNYGYTF. Here the CDR3 DNA reads TGTACCAGCAGTTACACAGGGAGGAACTATGGCTACACCTTC.

As to this clonotype: Germline is not matched at one junction end, which may reflect a read error. The J gene is TRBJ2-6, the V gene TRBV7-9; TRBD2 is a possible D gene (5 bases). The CDR3 has 16 residues. Germline V gives CDR1 SEHNR, CDR2 FQNEAQ (reference sequence). Here the CDR3 reads CASGLAPGSGANVLTF. CDR3 nucleotides: TGTGCCAGCGGCTTAGCGCCGGGCTCTGGGGCCAACGTCCTGACTTTC. The full variable domain, in which reference TRBV7-9 and TRBJ2-6 provide the parts outside the CDR3, is DTGVSQNPRHKITKRGQNVTFRCDPISEHNRLYWYRQTLGQGPEFLTYFQNEAQLEKSRLLSDRFSAERPKGSFSTLEIQRTEQGDSAMYLCASGLAPGSGANVLTFGAGSRLTVL.

This clonotype occurred a few times. The chain joins TRBV28 to TRBJ2-1; 8 bases map to TRBD1. Looked up from germline, CDR1 is MDHEN and CDR2 is SYDVKM. The ends lost 10 bases at V and 9 bases at J; junction bases unmatched: 20. The CDR3 is 16 amino acids. In nucleotides, the CDR3 is TGTGCCACCACCCTCCCAAGGACAGGGCAAAAGGGTGAGCAGTTCTTC. Protein sequence: CATTLPRTGQKGEQFF.